Each of the 23 T cell receptor beta chains below was sequenced from the same sample in a study of blood T cell repertoires in COVID-19. Produced via immunoSEQ multiplex PCR; TCRdb's table is partial and in-frame only. This sample has about 290,000 clones; approximately 91% occur once, and the top ten carry about 1.7%. The sequencing input was PBMCs or T cells enriched from blood (not recorded which). The receptors were gathered from a woman aged 40-49 years who had recovered from COVID-19.

The chain carries TRBV3-1 (or the pseudogene TRBV3-2) and TRBJ1-3; D uncertain. Germline V gene sequence: CDR1 LGHDT, CDR2 YNNKEL (reference sequence). The V gene lost 4 bases and the J gene lost 1 base, with 2 bases spanning the gap. This CDR3 is built from 12 residues. CDR3 in amino acids: CASSLSGNTIYF. The CDR3 coding sequence is TGTGCCAGCAGCCTATCTGGAAACACCATATATTTT.

The CDR3 nucleotides are TGTGCCAGCAGTGAACCATTCAGGACTTTCTTT. Translated: CASSEPFRTFF. The V call is TRBV6-1, the J call TRBJ1-1; D not certain. The CDR3 extends over 11 amino acids. Germline V gene lookup returns CDR1 MNHNS and CDR2 SASEGT. With 2 bases removed from V and 12 bases from J, the gap between germline ends came to 10 bases.

The gene calls are TRBV15 and TRBJ1-1; D is ambiguous. V gave up 3 bases and J gave up 7 bases, with 12 bases separating them. The germline V gene has CDR1 LNHNV and CDR2 YYDKDF (reference sequence). There are 13 residues in the CDR3. CDR3 in amino acids: CATSRDFFNEAFF. The CDR3 region has the DNA TGTGCCACCAGCAGGGACTTTTTCAATGAAGCTTTCTTT. Using reference TRBV15 and TRBJ1-1 for the parts outside the CDR3, the full variable domain is DAMVIQNPRYQVTQFGKPVTLSCSQTLNHNVMYWYQQKSSQAPKLLFHYYDKDFNNEADTPDNFQSRRPNTSFCFLDIRSPGLGDTAMYLCATSRDFFNEAFFGQGTRLTVV.

The chain is built from TRBV6-5 and TRBJ1-4, with 8 bases lining up with TRBD1. This CDR3 region has 14 residues. V lost 6 bases, J lost 7 bases, and 7 bases stayed unmatched. Germline loops: CDR1 MNHEY, CDR2 SVGAGI. The DNA of the CDR3 is TGTGCCAGCAGGGGACAGGCAAGACGTGAAAAACTGTTTTTT. As protein: CASRGQARREKLFF.

The V and J genes are TRBV11-1 and TRBJ1-1; TRBD1 agrees at 7 bases. V lost 2 bases, J lost 1 base, and 4 bases stayed unmatched. The CDR3 loop spans 15 amino acids. Germline V gene sequence: CDR1 SGHAT, CDR2 FQDESV (reference sequence). CDR3 nucleotides: TGTGCCAGCAGCTTAATTCCAGGGGGGAACACTGAAGCTTTCTTT. The encoded protein is CASSLIPGGNTEAFF.

This clone was seen once. This rearrangement joins TRBV5-1 to TRBJ2-7; D is uncertain. The CDR3 runs to 13 residues. The V and J ends lost 4 bases and 2 bases respectively, with 10 bases between them. Germline V gene lookup returns CDR1 SGHRS and CDR2 YFSETQ. The CDR3 region has the DNA TGCGCCAGCAGCGTGTTCCAGACCTACGAGCAGTACTTC. It yields the protein CASSVFQTYEQYF.

CDR3 residues: CASSFDRPRDQPQHF. In DNA, the CDR3 is TGTGCCAGCAGCTTCGACAGGCCGAGGGATCAGCCCCAGCATTTT. The chain recombines TRBV7-8 with TRBJ1-5; perhaps TRBD1 as D (6 bases). The germline V gene encodes CDR1 SGHVS and CDR2 FQNEAQ. The CDR3 is made up of 15 amino acids. Between the trimmed V and J ends, which lost 3 bases and 5 bases, there was a span of 14 bases.

The J gene is TRBJ2-2, the V gene TRBV3-1 (or the pseudogene TRBV3-2); tentative D call: TRBD2 (5 bases). This CDR3 spans 18 amino acids. In germline, CDR1 is LGHDT, CDR2 YNNKEL (reference sequence). Trimming removed 5 bases at V and 5 bases at J, with 24 bases between. The CDR3 spells CASSKHSQWEPWTGELFF. The CDR3 nucleotides are TGTGCCAGCAGCAAACACTCACAGTGGGAGCCTTGGACCGGGGAGCTGTTTTTT.

Here the CDR3 DNA reads TGTGCCAGCAGAGCGGGAAGCTCTGGAAACACCATATATTTT. Protein: CASRAGSSGNTIYF. The V gene is TRBV9, the J gene TRBJ1-3; D ambiguous. V lost 5 bases, J lost 0 bases, and 9 bases lay in between. The CDR3 consists of 14 residues. In germline, CDR1 is SGDLS, CDR2 YYNGEE.

The chain combines TRBV5-4 with TRBJ2-7, with D maybe TRBD2 (5 bases). The germline gives CDR1 SGHNT, CDR2 YYREEE (reference sequence). V lost 3 bases, J lost 4 bases, and 17 bases lay in between. The CDR3 runs to 15 residues. CDR3 DNA: TGTGCCAGCAGCTCGGGGTGGGCCGGCGGGTACGAGCAGTACTTC. Translated, it gives CASSSGWAGGYEQYF.

The chain links TRBV28 to TRBJ2-3; 9 bases line up with TRBD2. V lost 4 bases and J lost 4; bases outside the gene matches: 9. The germline gives CDR1 MDHEN, CDR2 SYDVKM. The CDR3 sequence is 16 residues long. CDR3 region: CASSWSGLAGSDTQYF. The CDR3 nucleotides read TGTGCCAGCAGTTGGTCCGGGCTAGCGGGATCAGATACGCAGTATTTT.

The chain has TRBV5-1 and TRBJ1-5, with D hard to call. This CDR3 is 16 amino acids long. V was shortened by 1 base and J by 6 bases, with 17 bases between the two germline ends. Germline assignment: CDR1 SGHRS and CDR2 YFSETQ. The CDR3 coding sequence is TGCGCCAGCAGCTTGAACAGTCCCGTAGAGTTTCAGCCCCAGCATTTT. Amino acid sequence: CASSLNSPVEFQPQHF.

This sequence joins TRBV28 and TRBJ1-4; the D gene is possibly TRBD1 (5 bases). Looked up from germline, CDR1 is MDHEN and CDR2 is SYDVKM. V was trimmed by 6 bases and J by 0 bases, leaving 14 bases between them. CDR3 size: 16 residues. DNA for the CDR3: TGTGCCAGCAGATATCCTGACAGTGCAACTAATGAAAAACTGTTTTTT. Residues: CASRYPDSATNEKLFF.

V is TRBV5-1 and J is TRBJ2-1; 11 bases agree with TRBD2. This CDR3 comprises 15 residues. CDR1 and CDR2 (germline): SGHRS, YFSETQ. J lost 6 bases, V lost 5 bases, and 7 bases had no gene match. The CDR3 bases are TGCGCCAGCAGGTATAGCGGGGGGGCTGGCAATGAGCAGTTCTTC. Its translation: CASRYSGGAGNEQFF.

This clone has more than one count but fewer than ten. The chain uses TRBV27 and TRBJ1-4, with a tentative D call TRBD1 (5 bases). This CDR3 is 15 amino acids long. Germline-derived CDR1 and CDR2 are MNHEY and SMNVEV (reference sequence). V shed 2 bases and J shed 3 bases, with 10 bases lying between them. This CDR3 reads CASSLKGLPNEKLFF. CDR3 in DNA: TGTGCCAGCAGTTTAAAGGGGCTGCCTAATGAAAAACTGTTTTTT.

This rearrangement joins TRBV7-2 to TRBJ1-1, with TRBD1 as a possible D gene (5 bases). The CDR3 is 15 amino acids. V was trimmed by 5 bases and J by 1 base, leaving 14 bases between them. From germline, CDR1 is SGHTA and CDR2 FQGNSA. The CDR3 loop reads CASSPTRGENTEAFF. DNA of the CDR3: TGTGCCAGCAGCCCGACTCGGGGGGAGAACACTGAAGCTTTCTTT.

This clone is a singleton in its sample. This rearrangement joins TRBV6-6 to TRBJ1-5, with TRBD1 matching 11 bases. The CDR3 runs to 15 residues. CDR1 and CDR2 (germline): MNHNY, SVGAGI (reference sequence). Germline trimming cut 7 bases from V and 7 bases from J; bases unmatched to any gene: 9. Here the CDR3 reads CASTTGTGGRQPQHF. The CDR3 DNA reads TGTGCCAGCACCACCGGGACAGGGGGACGGCAGCCCCAGCATTTT.

The chain is built from TRBV21-1 and TRBJ2-7; the table's TRBD1 call for D was not verified on the DNA. TRBV21-1 is designated a pseudogene. This CDR3 has 19 residues. The CDR3 DNA reads as TGTGCCAGCAGACCCAAGGGGGGGACAGGGGGCCTAGGGCACTACGAGCAGTACTTC. Translated: CASRPKGGTGGLGHYEQYF.

The V call is TRBV5-1, the J call TRBJ1-1, with 12 bases lining up with TRBD1. J gave up 8 bases and V 4 bases, and 6 bases lay outside the gene matches. The CDR3 totals 14 residues. Germline CDR1 reads SGHRS; CDR2 reads YFSETQ. CDR3 protein: CASSGTGGVAEAFF. The CDR3 DNA is TGCGCCAGCAGCGGGACAGGGGGCGTCGCCGAAGCTTTCTTT.

Concerning this clone: The junction departs from the called germline gene at one end, perhaps through a read error. The chain carries TRBV6-5 and TRBJ2-7; 10 bases fit TRBD2. Germline V gene sequence: CDR1 MNHEY, CDR2 SVGAGI. The CDR3 has 12 amino acids. The CDR3 spells CASSRTSGVEWF. CDR3 bases: TGTGCCAGCAGTCGGACTAGCGGAGTCGAGTGGTTC.

The J gene is TRBJ2-7, the V gene TRBV1; TRBD2 is the table's D call, not checked against the DNA. TRBV1 corresponds to a pseudogene. This CDR3 is built from 16 residues. As DNA, the CDR3 is TGCACCAGCAGTCTTGACCGGGAACAAATAAGCTACGAGCAGTACTTC. Its translation: CTSSLDREQISYEQYF.

This clone was observed a handful of times. The genes are TRBV2 and TRBJ2-2; no clear D. Trimming took off 4 bases at V and 6 bases at J, with 6 bases between the two ends. Germline V CDR1 and CDR2: SNHLY, FYNNEI. The CDR3 is 12 amino acids. CDR3 nucleotides: TGTGCCAGCAGTGGACATCCCGGGGAGCTGTTTTTT. Protein: CASSGHPGELFF. The whole variable domain, filled in from reference TRBV2 and TRBJ2-2, reads EPEVTQTPSHQVTQMGQEVILRCVPISNHLYFYWYRQILGQKVEFLVSFYNNEISEKSEIFDDQFSVERPDGSNFTLKIRSTKLEDSAMYFCASSGHPGELFFGEGSRLTVL.

J is TRBJ1-4 and V is TRBV6-6, with TRBD1 identical over 7 bases. CDR1 and CDR2 from the germline V gene are MNHNY and SVGAGI (reference sequence). The CDR3 spans 14 residues. The trim removed 6 bases at V and 7 bases at J, leaving 8 bases unmatched. CDR3: CASSRDRAVEKLFF. DNA for the CDR3: TGTGCCAGCAGCCGCGACAGGGCGGTTGAAAAACTGTTTTTT.